This is a list of T cell receptor beta chains from one sample in a study of blood T cell repertoires in COVID-19. TCRdb keeps only in-frame clones here, not all; method: immunoSEQ multiplex PCR. The sample holds roughly 15,000 clones, around 84% seen once. Sample: peripheral blood. These receptors came from a man aged 50 or older with active COVID-19. Both conserved end residues are part of each CDR3. Each record gives: J gene, V gene, CDR3 protein.

TRBJ2-3 | TRBV7-6 | CASSLIPPSGVSTDTQYF
TRBJ2-7 | TRBV5-4 | CASSLGGSSYEQYF
TRBJ2-7 | TRBV5-4 | CASSLFELAGVNEQYF
TRBJ2-3 | TRBV9 | CASSVRGADTQYF
TRBJ2-1 | TRBV5-6 | CASNTPPNNEQFF
TRBJ2-5 | TRBV5-1 | CASSLGGGALETQYF
TRBJ2-3 | TRBV7-9 | CASSPLAGASTDTQYF
TRBJ2-3 | TRBV14 | CASSHLAGGQDTQYF
TRBJ1-4 | TRBV27 | CASRSGGDEKLFF
TRBJ1-5 | TRBV6-5 | CASSLEPGGDQPQHF
TRBJ2-1 | TRBV6-5 | CALREYNEQFF
TRBJ2-3 | TRBV5-1 | CASSVEGSGIGTDTQYF
TRBJ2-1 | TRBV7-6 | CASSPASGSAYNEQFF
TRBJ2-1 | TRBV24-1 | CATRYRDRSYNEQFF
TRBJ2-7 | TRBV7-8 | CASSLAGGPYEQYF